These 25 T cell receptor beta chains came from one sample sequenced in a study of immune cell composition in non-small cell lung cancer. Libraries were prepared by immunoSEQ multiplex PCR; TCRdb keeps only in-frame clonotypes and omits some of them. The data contain thousands of clones, approximately 68% of them singletons. The specimen was lung tumor tissue. These TCRs come from a human donor with non-small cell lung cancer.

This clone was observed a few times. The chain combines TRBV19 with TRBJ1-5; weak D call: TRBD1 (5 bases). The CDR3 totals 15 residues. The V gene's germline CDR1 is LNHDA and CDR2 SQIVND (reference sequence). With 6 bases removed from V and 2 bases from J, the gap between germline ends came to 14 bases. The CDR3 protein is CASSNPRGRNQPQHF. For the CDR3, the DNA is TGTGCCAGTAGCAACCCGCGGGGCCGCAATCAGCCCCAGCATTTT.

The chain has TRBV6-6 and TRBJ2-5; the D gene is possibly TRBD2 (5 bases). Trimming pared 6 bases from V and 7 bases from J, leaving 18 bases between. Germline V CDR1 and CDR2: MNHNY, SVGAGI (reference sequence). The CDR3 contains 14 residues. CDR3 coding DNA: TGTGCCAGCAGCGAGACAAGCCTCCGGGGGACCCAGTACTTC. The encoded protein is CASSETSLRGTQYF.

This clone has just a few counts. The J gene is TRBJ1-1, the V gene TRBV19; no clear D. V lost 3 bases and J lost 2, with 7 bases in between. The CDR3 spans 13 residues. CDR1 and CDR2 (germline): LNHDA, SQIVND (reference sequence). In nucleotides, the CDR3 is TGTGCCAGTAGTATGCGGATTAACACTGAAGCTTTCTTT. Its protein product is CASSMRINTEAFF.

The V gene is TRBV28, the J gene TRBJ2-7; D not resolved. Germline V gives CDR1 MDHEN, CDR2 SYDVKM. This CDR3 region has 15 residues. V shed 7 bases and J shed 2 bases, with 18 bases lying between them. In DNA, the CDR3 is TGTGCCAGCACCGTAGATCAGGCATGGACCTACGAGCAGTACTTC. Translating it yields CASTVDQAWTYEQYF.

The count of this clone is one. This sequence joins TRBV7-3 and TRBJ2-2; tentatively, D is TRBD2 (6 bases). Trimming cost V 5 bases and J 5 bases, with 18 bases left between them. Germline V gene sequence: CDR1 SGHTA, CDR2 FQGTGA. The CDR3 runs 16 residues. The CDR3 is CASSAPGDGGTGELFF. The CDR3 DNA follows: TGTGCCAGCAGCGCCCCCGGGGACGGGGGAACCGGGGAGCTGTTTTTT.

The V call is TRBV2, the J call TRBJ2-6; 8 bases are shared with TRBD1. Trimming removed 6 bases from V and 0 bases from J; junction bases left unmatched: 7. The germline gives CDR1 SNHLY, CDR2 FYNNEI. The CDR3 covers 17 residues. The DNA of the CDR3 is TGTGCCAGCAGCAGGGACAGGAGGATCTCTGGGGCCAACGTCCTGACTTTC. Translated, it gives CASSRDRRISGANVLTF.

The chain is built from TRBV7-6 and TRBJ2-7, with D possibly being TRBD2 (6 bases). Trimming stripped 5 bases from V and 3 bases from J, with 17 bases between. The CDR3 extends over 15 amino acids. Per the germline V gene, CDR1 is SGHVS and CDR2 is FNYEAQ. The CDR3 DNA reads TGTGCCAGCAGCCTGAGGTCCGGGAGAAACTACGAGCAGTACTTC. Amino acids: CASSLRSGRNYEQYF.

As for this clone: The junction does not match germline at one end; this may be a read error. The chain employs TRBV29-1 and TRBJ1-2; D not certain. The CDR3 sequence is 11 residues long. Germline loops: CDR1 SQVTM, CDR2 ANQGSEA. The CDR3 reads CSVAQQYDYTF. The CDR3 nucleotides are TGCAGCGTTGCCCAACAGTATGACTACACCTTC.

This chain uses TRBV30 with TRBJ1-2, with 7 bases that match TRBD1. V was pared by 6 bases and J by 2 bases, with 18 bases of the junction left unmatched. CDR1 and CDR2 (germline): GTSNPN, SVGIG (reference sequence). The CDR3 contains 17 residues. Here the CDR3 reads CACHAERQGRKNYGYTF. In DNA, the CDR3 is TGTGCCTGCCACGCGGAGAGACAGGGTCGGAAGAACTATGGCTACACCTTC.

This chain joins TRBV7-2 and TRBJ2-3, with a weak D call TRBD2 (5 bases). Germline V gene lookup returns CDR1 SGHTA and CDR2 FQGNSA. This CDR3 contains 13 residues. Between the trimmed V and J ends, which lost 5 bases and 5 bases, there was a span of 11 bases. The chain's CDR3 is CASSVGREDTQYF. The CDR3 coding sequence is TGTGCCAGCAGCGTCGGACGGGAAGATACGCAGTATTTT.

V usage is TRBV14 and J usage is TRBJ2-4; no reliable D call. This CDR3 region has 15 residues. Trimming stripped 3 bases from V and 0 bases from J, with 9 bases between. Germline V CDR1 and CDR2: SGHDN, FVKESK. This chain's CDR3 is CASSHSVLAKNIQYF. CDR3 DNA: TGTGCCAGCAGCCATAGTGTACTAGCCAAAAACATTCAGTACTTC.

This clone was recorded once. The chain has TRBV6-1 and TRBJ2-7; possibly TRBD2 for D (5 bases). The CDR3 has 18 residues. From germline, CDR1 is MNHNS and CDR2 SASEGT. V lost 0 bases to trimming and J lost 0 bases, with 18 bases between them. In DNA form, the CDR3 reads TGTGCCAGCAGTGAAGCCCCCTGGAGGATCCCAAGCTCCTACGAGCAGTACTTC. It codes for CASSEAPWRIPSSYEQYF.

Here the CDR3 DNA reads TGTGCCAGCAGCTTGGGACAGAACCAGCCCCAGCATTTT. It is translated as CASSLGQNQPQHF. This rearrangement joins TRBV5-6 to TRBJ1-5; weak D call: TRBD1 (5 bases). Trimming stripped 0 bases from V and 7 bases from J, with 8 bases between. Germline CDR1 reads SGHDT; CDR2 reads YYEEEE. There are 13 residues in the CDR3.

V is TRBV11-2 and J is TRBJ2-1, with TRBD2 matching over 8 bases. Trimming removed 5 bases from V and 5 bases from J; junction bases left unmatched: 14. Germline values: CDR1 SGHAT, CDR2 FQNNGV. This CDR3 has 17 amino acids. The CDR3 region has the DNA TGTGCCAGCAGCCCGGCCCCCGGGACTAGGATCCACAATGAGCAGTTCTTC. This codes for CASSPAPGTRIHNEQFF. The complete variable domain, with remaining parts taken from reference TRBV11-2 and TRBJ2-1, reads EAGVAQSPRYKIIEKRQSVAFWCNPISGHATLYWYQQILGQGPKLLIQFQNNGVVDDSQLPKDRFSAERLKGVDSTLKIQPAKLEDSAVYLCASSPAPGTRIHNEQFFGPGTRLTVL.

The chain uses TRBV5-1 and TRBJ1-4, with 8 nucleotides matching TRBD1. The CDR3 runs 15 residues. Germline CDR1 SGHRS, CDR2 YFSETQ. V gave up 4 bases and J gave up 1 base; unmatched junction bases: 3. The CDR3 protein is CASSEDRVTNEKLFF. The CDR3 DNA follows: TGCGCCAGCAGCGAGGACAGGGTAACTAATGAAAAACTGTTTTTT.

In this sample, this clone turned up a few times. The genes are TRBV5-1 and TRBJ1-6; 8 bases line up with TRBD1. V lost 4 bases and J lost 6; bases outside the gene matches: 3. Germline CDR1 and CDR2: SGHRS and YFSETQ. There are 14 residues in the CDR3. CDR3 DNA sequence: TGCGCCAGCAGCACTGGACAGGGTAATTCACCCCTCCACTTT. Protein sequence: CASSTGQGNSPLHF. The full variable domain, its missing parts supplied by reference TRBV5-1 and TRBJ1-6, is KAGVTQTPRYLIKTRGQQVTLSCSPISGHRSVSWYQQTPGQGLQFLFEYFSETQRNKGNFPGRFSGRQFSNSRSEMNVSTLELGDSALYLCASSTGQGNSPLHFGNGTRLTVT.

The V call is TRBV27, the J call TRBJ2-2; TRBD2 matches 7 bases. V was pared by 4 bases and J by 6 bases, with 2 bases of the junction left unmatched. The CDR3 has 13 amino acids. Germline lookup yields CDR1 MNHEY and CDR2 SMNVEV (reference sequence). CDR3 amino acids: CASSSRGAGELFF. The CDR3 region has the DNA TGTGCCAGCAGTTCCCGGGGGGCCGGGGAGCTGTTTTTT.

CDR3 region: CASSSSPGNSGYTF. The CDR3 region has the DNA TGTGCCAGTAGTTCATCCCCAGGGAATAGCGGCTACACCTTC. V and J are TRBV19 and TRBJ1-2; D is perhaps TRBD1 (5 bases). The CDR3 has 14 amino acids. Germline assignment: CDR1 LNHDA and CDR2 SQIVND (reference sequence). Trimming took 5 bases from V and 8 from J, leaving 18 bases between them.

In its sample, this clone was seen a few times. The CDR3 region is CASSSREYNEQFF. CDR3 nucleotides: TGTGCCAGCAGCTCAAGAGAGTACAATGAGCAGTTCTTC. The chain is built from TRBV7-9 and TRBJ2-1; D is ambiguous. Trimming removed 4 bases at V and 4 bases at J, with 8 bases between. This CDR3 is built from 13 residues. Germline CDR1 is SEHNR and CDR2 is FQNEAQ (reference sequence).

This clone has more than one count but fewer than ten. The chain links TRBV28 to TRBJ1-4; the match to TRBD1 covers 9 bases. J gave up 5 bases and V 3 bases, and 1 base lay outside the gene matches. CDR3 length: 14 amino acids. Germline CDR1 and CDR2: MDHEN and SYDVKM. The CDR3 DNA sequence: TGTGCCAGCAGTTTGGGACAGGGAAATGAAAAACTGTTTTTT. This codes for CASSLGQGNEKLFF.

Here the CDR3 reads CASSPGTGNSGNTIYF. The CDR3 DNA reads TGTGCCAGTAGCCCCGGGACAGGCAACTCTGGAAACACCATATATTTT. The gene calls are TRBV19 and TRBJ1-3; 8 bases line up with TRBD1. The CDR3 runs to 16 residues. Trimming took 6 bases from V and 0 from J; bases not matched to a gene: 7. Germline CDR1 and CDR2: LNHDA and SQIVND (reference sequence).

The chain uses TRBV5-1 and TRBJ2-5; the match to TRBD1 covers 8 bases. The end of the DNA aligns better with TRBJ2-7, so the J call may be wrong. The germline gives CDR1 SGHRS, CDR2 YFSETQ. This CDR3 has 12 amino acids. The CDR3 DNA reads TGCGCCAGCACCTACGGACAGGGCGAGCAGTACTTC. Encoded protein: CASTYGQGEQYF.

The chain uses TRBV18 and TRBJ1-5; D gene uncertain. The CDR3 extends over 14 amino acids. Trimming took off 3 bases at V and 6 bases at J, with 12 bases between the two ends. The germline gives CDR1 KGHSH, CDR2 LQKENI. CDR3 in DNA: TGTGCCAGCTCACCGGAGGGCCATCGTCAGCCCCAGCATTTT. Protein sequence: CASSPEGHRQPQHF.

CDR3 DNA: TGTGCCAGCCGCTTCCGGGACAGAGTTTCTAATTCACCCCTCCACTTT. Protein sequence: CASRFRDRVSNSPLHF. This chain links TRBV27 with TRBJ1-6, with 7 bases aligning to TRBD1. Losses at the gene ends were 8 bases for V and 6 bases for J; bases not matched to a gene: 13. Per the germline V gene, CDR1 is MNHEY and CDR2 is SMNVEV (reference sequence). The CDR3 has 16 residues.

The V and J genes are TRBV5-1 and TRBJ1-3; unclear D gene. Per the germline V gene, CDR1 is SGHRS and CDR2 is YFSETQ. CDR3 length equals 17 residues. The V and J ends lost 0 bases and 0 bases respectively, with 13 bases between them. The CDR3 spells CASSLAPVGSSGNTIYF. The CDR3 DNA is TGCGCCAGCAGCTTGGCGCCGGTAGGGAGCTCTGGAAACACCATATATTTT.